The rows below give T cell receptor beta chains drawn from one sample of a study of CDR3 diversity in severe acne. A single record per CDR3 protein comes from TCRdb applying MiXCR to the PCR reads. In the table there are approximately 97,000 distinct CDR3 sequences, 51% of which are singletons. The sample comprised blood. These receptors were obtained from a male donor with acne. Both conserved end residues are part of each CDR3. A D gene is named only where the DNA matches it firmly. Where a row states a size, it is once, few, many or the class of an expanded clone; other rows omit it.

v_call	clone_size	j_call	d_call	cdr3_nt	cdr3_aa
TRBV19	many	TRBJ2-3	TRBD2	TGTGCCAGTAGATCAAGCGGGACGGCAGATACGCAGTATTTT	CASRSSGTADTQYF
TRBV7-2	.	TRBJ1-5	.	TGTGCCAGCAGTTACTTGGGTCAGCCCCAGCATTTT	CASSYLGQPQHF
TRBV7-6	medium-sized	TRBJ2-5	TRBD2	TGTGCCAGCAGCCTCCAGCGGGAGCGGGAGACCCAGTACTTC	CASSLQRERETQYF
TRBV5-6	once	TRBJ2-5	.	TGTGCCAGCAGCTTGGAAGCCGGGGAAGAGACCCAGTACTTC	CASSLEAGEETQYF
TRBV6-4	medium-sized	TRBJ2-1	.	TGTGCCAGCAGTACGGGGGCAGGTAATGAGCAGTTCTTC	CASSTGAGNEQFF
TRBV7-9	.	TRBJ1-2	.	TGTGCCAGCACTACCTCGGACGCCTACTATGGCTACACCTTC	CASTTSDAYYGYTF
TRBV7-7	.	TRBJ1-4	TRBD1	TGTGCTAGCAGCGTAGGACAGGGGGCAACTAATGAAAAACTGTTTTTT	CASSVGQGATNEKLFF
TRBV19	few	TRBJ2-3	TRBD1	TGTGCCAGTAGTATAGGGGGACAGGGGGGAGTCACAGATACGCAGTATTTT	CASSIGGQGGVTDTQYF
TRBV19	many	TRBJ1-1	.	TGTGCCAGTAGTATTGTCCTGACGGGAAACACTGAAGCTTTCTTT	CASSIVLTGNTEAFF
TRBV6-6	many	TRBJ2-1	TRBD2	TGTGCCAGCAGTTACTCGTGGCTAGCGGGAGGCACTGAGCAGTTCTTC	CASSYSWLAGGTEQFF
TRBV19	.	TRBJ1-1	.	TGTGCCAGTGATGCGGGGTGGGCTGAAGCTTTCTTT	CASDAGWAEAFF
TRBV20-1	many	TRBJ1-1	TRBD1	TGCAGTGCTGGAACAGGGGCGGACACTGAAGCTTTCTTT	CSAGTGADTEAFF
TRBV11-3	few	TRBJ1-1	.	TGTGCCAGCAGCCTCCACCTGAACACTGAAGCTTTCTTT	CASSLHLNTEAFF
TRBV12-3/TRBV12-4	.	TRBJ1-5	.	TGTGCCAGCAGTTTACGCAGCAATCAGCCCCAGCATTTT	CASSLRSNQPQHF
TRBV20-1	many	TRBJ2-7	TRBD2	TGCAGTGCCTCTGGGAGCGGGGGGTCCGATAGCTACGAGCAGTACTTC	CSASGSGGSDSYEQYF
TRBV24-1	many	TRBJ1-2	.	TGTGCCACCAGTGACCCCACTCTAGCCGGTAACTATGGCTACACCTTC	CATSDPTLAGNYGYTF
TRBV29-1	once	TRBJ2-7	.	TGCAGCGTAAAAGCAGGCTACGAGCAGTACTTC	CSVKAGYEQYF
TRBV19	.	TRBJ2-3	TRBD2	TGTGCCAGTAGTAGAACTAGCGGGAAAGTAGATACGCAGTATTTT	CASSRTSGKVDTQYF
TRBV6-5	many	TRBJ1-6	.	TGTGCCAGCAGTTACTCTGGGGTCTATAATTCACCCCTCCACTTT	CASSYSGVYNSPLHF
TRBV24-1	many	TRBJ2-3	TRBD2	TGTGCCACCAGTGATTCACTAGCGGAACTCACAGATACGCAGTATTTT	CATSDSLAELTDTQYF
TRBV7-2	.	TRBJ2-1	TRBD2	TGTGCCAGCAGCTTGTGGACTAGCGGAACTAATGAGCAGTTCTTC	CASSLWTSGTNEQFF
TRBV20-1	many	TRBJ2-1	TRBD1	TGCAGTGCTAGAGTGGGTGGACAGGACTACAATGAGCAGTTCTTC	CSARVGGQDYNEQFF
TRBV25-1	.	TRBJ1-2	TRBD1	TGTGCCAGCAGTGGGGGAACAGGGGCACAAGGCTATGGCTACACCTTC	CASSGGTGAQGYGYTF
TRBV18	many	TRBJ2-1	.	TGTGCCAGCTCACCCCTTCAAGGTGAGCAGTTCTTC	CASSPLQGEQFF
TRBV5-6	many	TRBJ2-7	.	TGTGCCAGCAGCTTATGGTGGGACTACGAGCAGTACTTC	CASSLWWDYEQYF
TRBV11-2	.	TRBJ2-2	TRBD2	TGTGCCAGCAGCCGACTAGCGGGACACAACACCGGGGAGCTGTTTTTT	CASSRLAGHNTGELFF
TRBV5-6	.	TRBJ2-5	.	TGTGCCAGCAGCCGGATAGAGACCCAGTACTTC	CASSRIETQYF
TRBV6-5	few	TRBJ2-5	TRBD1	TGTGCCAGCAGCCAGGACTGGACAGGGGGAGAGACCCAGTACTTC	CASSQDWTGGETQYF
TRBV6-4	.	TRBJ1-1	.	TGTGCCAGCAGTAGAAGTAACATCGCTGAAGCTTTCTTT	CASSRSNIAEAFF
TRBV4-2	.	TRBJ1-5	.	TGTGCCAGCAGCCAAGAGGGGGACAAGCGGAATCAGCCCCAGCATTTT	CASSQEGDKRNQPQHF
TRBV5-1	many	TRBJ1-4	TRBD1	TGCGCCAGCAGCTTTCAGGGGGCATCGGAAAAACTGTTTTTT	CASSFQGASEKLFF
TRBV24-1	.	TRBJ2-3	.	TGTGCCACCAGTGATTTGGGTAGCGGAAACACAGATACGCAGTATTTT	CATSDLGSGNTDTQYF
TRBV20-1	few	TRBJ2-5	.	TGCAGTGCACCGACGGGCGCGGAGTGGACCCAGTACTTC	CSAPTGAEWTQYF
TRBV14	.	TRBJ1-6	.	TGTGCCAGCAGCCACAAAGAAGGGACTAGAAGTGACCACTTT	CASSHKEGTRSDHF
TRBV11-2	.	TRBJ1-5	.	TGTGCCAGTAGTGCCCCGTGGGAGTCGGCCCAGCATTTT	CASSAPWESAQHF
TRBV10-1	many	TRBJ2-1	.	TGCGCCAGCAGTGGGACCGCCAGCTCCTACAATGAGCAGTTCTTC	CASSGTASSYNEQFF
TRBV24-1	.	TRBJ2-6	.	TGTGCCACCAGTGATCGGGTCTACTCTGGGGCCAACGTCCTGACTTTC	CATSDRVYSGANVLTF
TRBV4-3	many	TRBJ1-5	.	TGCGCCAGCAGCCAAGAACGGGTGGAGGGGGGTCAGCCCCAGCATTTT	CASSQERVEGGQPQHF
TRBV25-1	.	TRBJ2-7	.	TGTGCCAGCAGCTCCCACACGGACGCCTACGAGCAGTACTTC	CASSSHTDAYEQYF
TRBV24-1	.	TRBJ1-5	.	TGTGCCACCAGTGACTCTTCCGGGACAAATAGCAATCAGCCCCAGCATTTT	CATSDSSGTNSNQPQHF
TRBV29-1	.	TRBJ2-1	.	TGCAGCGTTCGGGACACCACCTACAATGAGCAGTTCTTC	CSVRDTTYNEQFF
TRBV7-2	.	TRBJ2-7	.	TGTGCCAGCAGCTTAGCCGGGGTAGCGGAAGGGCCCAACGAGCAGTACTTC	CASSLAGVAEGPNEQYF
TRBV9	.	TRBJ1-6	TRBD1	TGTGCCAGCAGTCCATCGACAGGGTTTAATTCACCCCTCCACTTT	CASSPSTGFNSPLHF
TRBV10-3	.	TRBJ2-7	TRBD2	TGTGCCATCAGTGACCGGGGGACTAGCGGAGGAGTTCTCCTCTACGAGCAGTACTTC	CAISDRGTSGGVLLYEQYF
TRBV15	many	TRBJ1-2	.	TGTGCCACCAGCAGAGATTATGGAGGCTATGGCTACACCTTC	CATSRDYGGYGYTF
TRBV28	many	TRBJ1-1	.	TGTGCCAGCAGGGATGCCCGCTTTGAAGCTTTCTTT	CASRDARFEAFF
TRBV7-2	.	TRBJ2-3	.	TGTGCCAGCAGCGCGGGTGCAGATGCGCAGCAGTTTTTT	CASSAGADAQQFF
TRBV29-1	.	TRBJ2-3	TRBD2	TGCAGCGTTGAGGGACTAGCGGGAGAGGGGACAGATACGCAGTATTTT	CSVEGLAGEGTDTQYF
TRBV7-2	.	TRBJ2-5	.	TGTGCCAGCAGCCAACACCCGGGACCGAACGGAGAGACCCAGTACTTC	CASSQHPGPNGETQYF
TRBV20-1	.	TRBJ2-7	.	TGCAGTGCTAGTCGGGCCGGGACGACGTACTACGAGCAGTACTTC	CSASRAGTTYYEQYF
TRBV20-1	.	TRBJ2-7	TRBD2	TGCAGTGCTAGAGAGACCGGGACTAGCGAGTACGAGCAGTACTTC	CSARETGTSEYEQYF